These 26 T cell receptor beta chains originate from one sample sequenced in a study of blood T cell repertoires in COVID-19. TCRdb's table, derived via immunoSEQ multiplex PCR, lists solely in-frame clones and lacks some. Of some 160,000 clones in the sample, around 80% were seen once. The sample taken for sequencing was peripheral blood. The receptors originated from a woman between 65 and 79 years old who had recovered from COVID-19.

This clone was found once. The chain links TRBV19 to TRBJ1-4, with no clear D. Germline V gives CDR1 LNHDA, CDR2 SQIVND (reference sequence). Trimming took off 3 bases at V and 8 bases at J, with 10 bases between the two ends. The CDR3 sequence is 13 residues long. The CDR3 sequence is CASSIGGWEKLFF. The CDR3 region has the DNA TGTGCCAGTAGTATCGGCGGCTGGGAAAAACTGTTTTTT.

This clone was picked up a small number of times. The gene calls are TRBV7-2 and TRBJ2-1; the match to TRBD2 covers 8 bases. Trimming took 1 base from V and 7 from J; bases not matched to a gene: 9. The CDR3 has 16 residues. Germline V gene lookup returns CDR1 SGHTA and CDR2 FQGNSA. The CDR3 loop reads CASSLVPAGAGNEQFF. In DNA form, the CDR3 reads TGTGCCAGCAGCTTAGTTCCAGCGGGAGCGGGGAATGAGCAGTTCTTC.

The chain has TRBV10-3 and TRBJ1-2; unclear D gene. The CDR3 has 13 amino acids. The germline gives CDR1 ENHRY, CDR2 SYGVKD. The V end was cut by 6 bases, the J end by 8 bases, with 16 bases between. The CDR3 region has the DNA TGTGCCATCAGCCCCCCCCCTCCGGGGGGCTACACCTTC. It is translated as CAISPPPPGGYTF.

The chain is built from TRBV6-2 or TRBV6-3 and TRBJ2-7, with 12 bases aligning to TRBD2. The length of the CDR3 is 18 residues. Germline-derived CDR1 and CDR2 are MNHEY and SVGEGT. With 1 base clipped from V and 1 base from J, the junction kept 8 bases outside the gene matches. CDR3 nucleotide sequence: TGTGCCAGCAGTTACTTTGCTAGCGGGAGGGCGGAGTCCTACGAGCAGTACTTC. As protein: CASSYFASGRAESYEQYF.

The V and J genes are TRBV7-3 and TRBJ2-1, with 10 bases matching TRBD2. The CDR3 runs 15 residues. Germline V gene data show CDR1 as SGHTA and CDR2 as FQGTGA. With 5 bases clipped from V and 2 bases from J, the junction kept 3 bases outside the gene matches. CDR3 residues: CASSPSGGAYNEQFF. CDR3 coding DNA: TGTGCCAGCAGCCCCAGCGGGGGGGCCTACAATGAGCAGTTCTTC.

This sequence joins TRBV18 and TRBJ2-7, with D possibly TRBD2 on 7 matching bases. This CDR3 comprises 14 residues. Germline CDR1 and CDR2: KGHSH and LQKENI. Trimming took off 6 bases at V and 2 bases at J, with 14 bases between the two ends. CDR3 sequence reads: CASSPTGGPYEQYF. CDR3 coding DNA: TGTGCCAGCTCCCCCACGGGGGGCCCCTACGAGCAGTACTTC.

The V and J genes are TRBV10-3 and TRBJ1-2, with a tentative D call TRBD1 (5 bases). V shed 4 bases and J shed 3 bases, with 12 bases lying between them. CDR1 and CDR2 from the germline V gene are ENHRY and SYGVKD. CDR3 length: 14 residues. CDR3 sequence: CAISGVGGDYGYTF. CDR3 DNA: TGTGCCATCAGTGGGGTCGGAGGGGACTATGGCTACACCTTC.

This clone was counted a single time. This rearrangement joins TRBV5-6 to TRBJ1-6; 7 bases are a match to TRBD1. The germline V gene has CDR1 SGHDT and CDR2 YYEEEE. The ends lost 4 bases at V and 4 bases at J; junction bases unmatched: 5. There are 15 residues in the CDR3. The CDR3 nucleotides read TGTGCCAGCAGCCCTACGACAGGGTATAATTCACCCCTCCACTTT. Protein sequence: CASSPTTGYNSPLHF.

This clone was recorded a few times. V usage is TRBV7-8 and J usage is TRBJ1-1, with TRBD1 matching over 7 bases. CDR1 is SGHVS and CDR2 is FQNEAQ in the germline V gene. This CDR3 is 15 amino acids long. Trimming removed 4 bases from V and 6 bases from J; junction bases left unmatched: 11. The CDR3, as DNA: TGTGCCAGCAGCTCCGGGTGGAGGGACAGCTCTGAAGCTTTCTTT. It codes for CASSSGWRDSSEAFF.

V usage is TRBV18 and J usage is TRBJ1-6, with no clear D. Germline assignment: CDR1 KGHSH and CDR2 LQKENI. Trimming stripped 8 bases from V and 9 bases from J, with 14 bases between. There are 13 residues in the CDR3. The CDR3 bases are TGTGCCAGCAACCAGGCCCTCGGTTCACCCCTCCACTTT. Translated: CASNQALGSPLHF.

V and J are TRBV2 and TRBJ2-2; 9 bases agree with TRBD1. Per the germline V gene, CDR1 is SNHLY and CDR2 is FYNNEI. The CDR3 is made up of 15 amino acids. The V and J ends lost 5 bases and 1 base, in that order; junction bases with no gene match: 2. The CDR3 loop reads CASSSGQGNTGELFF. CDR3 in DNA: TGTGCCAGCAGTTCGGGACAGGGGAACACCGGGGAGCTGTTTTTT.

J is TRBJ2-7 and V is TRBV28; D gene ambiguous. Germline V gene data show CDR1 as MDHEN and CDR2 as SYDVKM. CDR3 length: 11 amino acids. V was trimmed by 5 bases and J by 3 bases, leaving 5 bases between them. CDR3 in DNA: TGTGCCAGCAGTAACGGCTACGAGCAGTACTTC. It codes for CASSNGYEQYF.

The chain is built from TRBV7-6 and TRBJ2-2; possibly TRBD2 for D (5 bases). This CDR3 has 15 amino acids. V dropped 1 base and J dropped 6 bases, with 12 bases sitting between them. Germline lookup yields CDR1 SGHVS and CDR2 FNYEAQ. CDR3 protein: CASSLGRNSAGELFF. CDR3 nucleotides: TGTGCCAGCAGCTTAGGTCGAAATAGCGCCGGGGAGCTGTTTTTT.

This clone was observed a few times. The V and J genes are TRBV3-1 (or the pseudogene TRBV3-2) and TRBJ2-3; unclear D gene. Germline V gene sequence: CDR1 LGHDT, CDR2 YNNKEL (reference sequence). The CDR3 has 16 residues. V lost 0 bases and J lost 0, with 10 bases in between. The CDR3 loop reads CASSQDWALSTDTQYF. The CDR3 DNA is TGTGCCAGCAGCCAAGATTGGGCGTTGAGCACAGATACGCAGTATTTT.

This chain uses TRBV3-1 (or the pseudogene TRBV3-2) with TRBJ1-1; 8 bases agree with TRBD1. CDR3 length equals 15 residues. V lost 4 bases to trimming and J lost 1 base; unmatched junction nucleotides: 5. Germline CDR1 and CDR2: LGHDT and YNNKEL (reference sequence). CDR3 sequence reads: CASSPRDRRNTEAFF. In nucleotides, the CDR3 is TGTGCCAGCAGCCCTCGGGACAGGAGGAACACTGAAGCTTTCTTT.

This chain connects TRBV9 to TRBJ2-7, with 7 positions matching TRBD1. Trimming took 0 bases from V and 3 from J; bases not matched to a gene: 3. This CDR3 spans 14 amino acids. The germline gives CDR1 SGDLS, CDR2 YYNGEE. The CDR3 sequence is CASSVGTGNYEQYF. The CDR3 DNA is TGTGCCAGCAGCGTAGGGACAGGAAACTACGAGCAGTACTTC.

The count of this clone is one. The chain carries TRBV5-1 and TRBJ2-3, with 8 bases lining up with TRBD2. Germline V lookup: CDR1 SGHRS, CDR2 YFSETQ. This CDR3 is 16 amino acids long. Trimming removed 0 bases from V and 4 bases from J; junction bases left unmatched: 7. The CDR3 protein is CASSLVLAGGSDTQYF. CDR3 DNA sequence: TGCGCCAGCAGCTTGGTTCTAGCGGGTGGCTCAGATACGCAGTATTTT.

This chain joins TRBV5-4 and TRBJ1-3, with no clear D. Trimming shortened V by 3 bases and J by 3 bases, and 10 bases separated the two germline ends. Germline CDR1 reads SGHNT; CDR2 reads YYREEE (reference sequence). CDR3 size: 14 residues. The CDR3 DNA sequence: TGTGCCAGCAGCTCTATGCTCGGTGGAAACACCATATATTTT. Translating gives CASSSMLGGNTIYF.

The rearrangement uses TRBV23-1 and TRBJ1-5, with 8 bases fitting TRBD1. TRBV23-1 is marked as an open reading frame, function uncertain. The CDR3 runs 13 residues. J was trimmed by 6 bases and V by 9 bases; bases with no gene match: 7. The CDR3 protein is CARGGQEPQPQHF. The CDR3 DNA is TGCGCCAGGGGGGGACAGGAGCCTCAGCCCCAGCATTTT.

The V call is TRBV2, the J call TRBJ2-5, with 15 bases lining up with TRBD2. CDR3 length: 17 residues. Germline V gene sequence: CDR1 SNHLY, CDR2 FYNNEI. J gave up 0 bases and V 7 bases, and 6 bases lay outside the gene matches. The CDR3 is CASTQGLAGGNQETQYF. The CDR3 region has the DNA TGTGCCAGCACCCAGGGACTAGCGGGGGGCAACCAAGAGACCCAGTACTTC.

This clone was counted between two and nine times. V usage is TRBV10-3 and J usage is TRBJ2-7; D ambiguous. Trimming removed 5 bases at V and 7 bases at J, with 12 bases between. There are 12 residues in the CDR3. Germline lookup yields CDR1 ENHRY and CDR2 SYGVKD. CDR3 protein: CAISYQFREQYF. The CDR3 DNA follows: TGTGCCATCAGTTACCAATTTCGGGAGCAGTACTTC.

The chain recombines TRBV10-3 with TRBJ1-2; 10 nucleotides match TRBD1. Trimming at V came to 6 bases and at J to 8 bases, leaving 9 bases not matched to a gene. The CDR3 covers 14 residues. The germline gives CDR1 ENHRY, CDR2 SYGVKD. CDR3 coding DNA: TGTGCCATCAGCCACGACAGGGGGCCAGGGGGCTACACCTTC. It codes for CAISHDRGPGGYTF.

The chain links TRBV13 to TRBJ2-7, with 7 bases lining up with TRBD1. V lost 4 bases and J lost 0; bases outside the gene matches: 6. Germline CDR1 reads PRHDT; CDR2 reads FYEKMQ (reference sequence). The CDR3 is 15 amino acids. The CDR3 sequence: CASSSQGGHSYEQYF. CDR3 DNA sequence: TGTGCCAGCAGCTCCCAAGGGGGCCACTCCTACGAGCAGTACTTC.

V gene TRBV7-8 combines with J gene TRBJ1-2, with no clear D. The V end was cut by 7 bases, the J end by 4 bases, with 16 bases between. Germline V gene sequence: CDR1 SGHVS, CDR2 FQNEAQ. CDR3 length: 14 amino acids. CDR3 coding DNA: TGTGCCAGCACCAATGGGCGGGCAGCCTATGGCTACACCTTC. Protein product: CASTNGRAAYGYTF.

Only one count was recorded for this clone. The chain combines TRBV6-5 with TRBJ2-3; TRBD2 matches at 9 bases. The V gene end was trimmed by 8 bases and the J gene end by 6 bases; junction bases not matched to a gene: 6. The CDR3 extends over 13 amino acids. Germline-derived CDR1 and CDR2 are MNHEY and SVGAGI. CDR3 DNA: TGTGCCAGCGGTCTAGCGGGGCCCGATACGCAGTATTTT. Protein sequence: CASGLAGPDTQYF.

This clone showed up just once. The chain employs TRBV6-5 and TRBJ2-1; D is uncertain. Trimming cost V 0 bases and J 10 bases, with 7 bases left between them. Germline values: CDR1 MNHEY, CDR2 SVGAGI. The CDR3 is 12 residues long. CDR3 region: CASSYSTGEQFF. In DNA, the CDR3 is TGTGCCAGCAGTTACTCGACTGGAGAGCAGTTCTTC.